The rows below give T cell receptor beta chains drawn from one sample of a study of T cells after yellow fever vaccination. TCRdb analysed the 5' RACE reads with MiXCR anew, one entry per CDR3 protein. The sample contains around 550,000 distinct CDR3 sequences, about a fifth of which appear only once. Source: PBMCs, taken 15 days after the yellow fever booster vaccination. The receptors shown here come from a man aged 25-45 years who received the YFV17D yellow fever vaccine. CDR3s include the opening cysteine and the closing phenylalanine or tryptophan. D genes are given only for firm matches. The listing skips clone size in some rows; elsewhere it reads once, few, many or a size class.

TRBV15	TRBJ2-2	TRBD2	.	CATSRDPVAGKPGELFF	TGTGCCACCAGCAGAGATCCGGTAGCGGGAAAGCCCGGGGAGCTGTTTTTT
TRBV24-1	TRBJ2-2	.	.	CATSDLRELFF	TGTGCCACCAGTGATTTGAGGGAGCTGTTTTTT
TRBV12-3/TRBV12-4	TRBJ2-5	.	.	CASRGGPETQYF	TGTGCCAGCAGGGGGGGACCTGAGACCCAGTACTTC
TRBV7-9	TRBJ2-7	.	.	CASSSGDSYEQYF	TGTGCCAGCAGCTCCGGGGACTCCTACGAGCAGTACTTC
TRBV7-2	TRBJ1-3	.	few	CASSLGLSSGNTIYF	TGTGCCAGCAGCTTGGGCCTGAGCTCTGGAAACACCATATATTTT
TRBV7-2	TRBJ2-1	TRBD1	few	CASSFISYGTGLNEQFF	TGTGCCAGCAGCTTCATCTCGTACGGGACAGGCCTAAATGAGCAGTTCTTC
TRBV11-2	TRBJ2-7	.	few	CASSQGDPWGEQYF	TGTGCCAGCAGCCAAGGGGATCCTTGGGGCGAGCAGTACTTC
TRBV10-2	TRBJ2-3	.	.	CASSEMSRDTQYF	TGCGCCAGCAGTGAGATGTCCAGAGATACGCAGTATTTT
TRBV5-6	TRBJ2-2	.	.	CASSSNLNTGELFF	TGTGCCAGCAGTTCGAACCTCAACACCGGGGAGCTGTTTTTT
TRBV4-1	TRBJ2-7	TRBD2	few	CASSQDDATSGYEQYF	TGCGCCAGCAGCCAAGATGACGCGACTAGCGGCTACGAGCAGTACTTC
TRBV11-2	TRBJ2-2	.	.	CASSQGREGPGELFF	TGTGCCAGCAGCCAGGGACGAGAGGGGCCCGGGGAGCTGTTTTTT
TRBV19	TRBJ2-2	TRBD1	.	CASSIGQVPGELFF	TGTGCCAGTAGTATCGGACAGGTCCCCGGGGAGCTGTTTTTT
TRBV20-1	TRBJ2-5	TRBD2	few	CSARGGDLQETQYF	TGCAGTGCTAGGGGGGGGGACCTCCAAGAGACCCAGTACTTC
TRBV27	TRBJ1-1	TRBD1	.	CASTRTGWHTEAFF	TGTGCCAGCACTCGGACAGGGTGGCACACTGAAGCTTTCTTT
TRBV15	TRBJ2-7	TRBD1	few	CATRGDRGYEQYF	TGTGCCACCAGGGGAGACAGGGGATACGAGCAGTACTTC
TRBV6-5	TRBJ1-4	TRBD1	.	CASSSRQGASEKLFF	TGTGCCAGCAGTTCCCGACAGGGGGCCAGTGAAAAACTGTTTTTT
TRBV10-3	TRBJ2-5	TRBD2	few	CAIQTVAGYGETQYF	TGTGCCATCCAGACTGTAGCGGGGTACGGAGAGACCCAGTACTTC
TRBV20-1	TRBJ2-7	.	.	CSASLGSYEQYF	TGCAGTGCTAGTCTGGGCTCCTACGAGCAGTACTTC
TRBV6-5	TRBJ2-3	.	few	CASSYSWEWSTDTQYF	TGTGCCAGCAGTTACTCATGGGAGTGGAGCACAGATACGCAGTATTTT
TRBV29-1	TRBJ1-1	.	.	CSVSGRQGGTEAFF	TGCAGCGTCTCTGGGCGCCAGGGAGGCACTGAAGCTTTCTTT
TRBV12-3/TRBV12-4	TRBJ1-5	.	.	CASSPDDSNQPQHF	TGTGCCAGCAGCCCCGACGATAGCAATCAGCCCCAGCATTTT
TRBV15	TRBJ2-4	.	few	CATSRAVGPYKNIQYF	TGTGCCACCAGCAGGGCCGTAGGGCCCTACAAAAACATTCAGTACTTC
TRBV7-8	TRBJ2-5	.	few	CASSLVQGGQETQYF	TGTGCCAGCAGCTTAGTTCAGGGAGGTCAAGAGACCCAGTACTTC
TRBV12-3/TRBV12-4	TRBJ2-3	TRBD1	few	CASRPRQGLDTQYF	TGTGCCAGCAGGCCCCGACAGGGGCTGGATACGCAGTATTTT
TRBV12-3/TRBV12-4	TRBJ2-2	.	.	CASSFFGQEGTGELFF	TGTGCCAGCAGTTTCTTTGGGCAGGAAGGCACCGGGGAGCTGTTTTTT
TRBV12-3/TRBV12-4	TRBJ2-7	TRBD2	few	CASSFRTSTHEQYF	TGTGCCAGCAGTTTTAGGACTAGTACCCACGAGCAGTACTTC
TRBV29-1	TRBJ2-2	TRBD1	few	CSARQGLDTGELFF	TGCAGCGCCCGACAGGGTTTGGACACCGGGGAGCTGTTTTTT
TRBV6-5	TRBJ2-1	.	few	CASSYSWGDDREQFF	TGTGCCAGCAGTTACTCCTGGGGGGATGACCGTGAGCAGTTCTTC
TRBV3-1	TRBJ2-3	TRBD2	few	CASSQGAGWSTDTQYF	TGTGCCAGCAGCCAAGGAGCGGGGTGGAGCACAGATACGCAGTATTTT
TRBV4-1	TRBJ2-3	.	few	CASSQVWDSVDTQYF	TGCGCCAGCAGCCAAGTGTGGGACTCCGTAGATACGCAGTATTTT
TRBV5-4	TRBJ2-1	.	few	CASSPQGGNSYNEQFF	TGTGCCAGCAGCCCCCAGGGGGGGAATTCCTACAATGAGCAGTTCTTC
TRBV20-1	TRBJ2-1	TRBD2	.	CSARGKREGFNEQFF	TGCAGTGCTAGGGGCAAGCGGGAGGGGTTTAATGAGCAGTTCTTC
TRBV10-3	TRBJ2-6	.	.	CAISRGPGANVLTF	TGTGCCATCAGCAGGGGTCCTGGGGCCAACGTCCTGACTTTC
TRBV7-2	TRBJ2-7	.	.	CASSGPSASSYEQYF	TGTGCCAGCAGCGGACCCTCGGCCAGCTCCTACGAGCAGTACTTC
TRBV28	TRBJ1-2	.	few	CASAGLVGYTF	TGTGCCAGCGCGGGGCTCGTGGGCTACACCTTC
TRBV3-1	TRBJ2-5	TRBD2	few	CASSQAQPTSGMGETQYF	TGTGCCAGCAGCCAAGCCCAGCCGACTAGCGGGATGGGAGAGACCCAGTACTTC
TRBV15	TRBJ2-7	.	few	CATSSRGGYEQYF	TGTGCCACCAGCAGCAGGGGAGGATACGAGCAGTACTTC
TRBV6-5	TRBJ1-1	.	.	CASSYSTTGGVTEAFF	TGTGCCAGCAGTTACTCTACTACAGGCGGAGTCACTGAAGCTTTCTTT
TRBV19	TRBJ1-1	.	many	CASSISGARTEAFF	TGTGCCAGTAGTATTTCGGGGGCTAGGACTGAAGCTTTCTTT